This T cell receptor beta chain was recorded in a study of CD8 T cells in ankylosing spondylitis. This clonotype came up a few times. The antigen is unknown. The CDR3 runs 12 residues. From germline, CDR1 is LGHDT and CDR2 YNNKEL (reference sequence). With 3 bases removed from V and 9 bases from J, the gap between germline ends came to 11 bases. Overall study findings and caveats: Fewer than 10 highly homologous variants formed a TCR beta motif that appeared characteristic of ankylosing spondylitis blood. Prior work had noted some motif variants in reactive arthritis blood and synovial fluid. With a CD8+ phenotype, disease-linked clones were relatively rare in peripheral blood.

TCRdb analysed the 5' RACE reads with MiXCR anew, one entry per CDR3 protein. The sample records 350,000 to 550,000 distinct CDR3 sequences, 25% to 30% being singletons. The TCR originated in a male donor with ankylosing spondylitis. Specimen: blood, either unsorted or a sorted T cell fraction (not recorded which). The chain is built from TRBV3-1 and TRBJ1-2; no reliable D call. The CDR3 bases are TGTGCCAGCAGCCAGGGTAGGGTGAGCTACACCTTC. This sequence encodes CASSQGRVSYTF.